The source of this T cell receptor (beta chain) is a study of radiation and T cells in renal cell carcinoma. Study-level points and caveats: Intratumoral heterogeneity was not captured in these approximately 0.91 g regions. Irradiated tumors held more dominant CDR3 motifs than control tumors.

Specified treatment: treatment-naive control, cytoreductive nephrectomy. Control tumors came from treatment-naive patients without prior radiation. This clone has more than one count but fewer than ten. Its target is unknown. The CDR3 is 14 residues long. The germline V and J ends were trimmed by 3 bases and 0 bases, with 7 bases remaining between them. CDR1 and CDR2 (germline): SGHTA, FQGNSA. Assay used: immunoSEQ multiplex PCR; TCRdb lists only in-frame clones, some missing. This sample has approximately 14,000 clones, with roughly 60% found just once. The sample was tumor tissue, taken from a patient whose treatment was nephrectomy without radiotherapy. This TCR came from a man aged 50-60 years with renal cell carcinoma. The chain couples TRBV7-2 to TRBJ2-3, with a weak D call TRBD2 (6 bases). CDR3 sequence reads: CASSFGGSTDTQYF. Here the CDR3 DNA reads TGTGCCAGCAGCTTCGGGGGTAGCACAGATACGCAGTATTTT.